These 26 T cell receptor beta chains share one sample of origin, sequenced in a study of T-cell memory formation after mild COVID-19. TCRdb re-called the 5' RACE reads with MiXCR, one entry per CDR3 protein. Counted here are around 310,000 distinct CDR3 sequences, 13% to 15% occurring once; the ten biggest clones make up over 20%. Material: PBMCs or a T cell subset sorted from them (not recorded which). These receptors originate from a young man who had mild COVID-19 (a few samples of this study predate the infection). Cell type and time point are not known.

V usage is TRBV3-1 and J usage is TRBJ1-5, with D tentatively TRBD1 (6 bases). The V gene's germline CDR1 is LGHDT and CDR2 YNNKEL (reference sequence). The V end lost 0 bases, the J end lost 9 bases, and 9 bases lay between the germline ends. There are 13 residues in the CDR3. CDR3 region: CASSQDLGGPQHF. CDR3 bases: TGTGCCAGCAGCCAAGACTTAGGGGGGCCCCAGCATTTT.

As DNA, the CDR3 is TGTGCCAGCAGCGACAGCTATAGCAATCAGCCCCAGCATTTT. This sequence encodes CASSDSYSNQPQHF. The chain has TRBV7-2 and TRBJ1-5; tentative D call: TRBD1 (5 bases). V was pared by 5 bases and J by 0 bases, with 8 bases between. The germline V gene has CDR1 SGHTA and CDR2 FQGNSA. The CDR3 extends over 14 amino acids. Variable domain in full (rest from reference TRBV7-2 and TRBJ1-5): GAGVSQSPSNKVTEKGKDVELRCDPISGHTALYWYRQSLGQGLEFLIYFQGNSAPDKSGLPSDRFSAERTGGSVSTLTIQRTQQEDSAVYLCASSDSYSNQPQHFGDGTRLSIL.

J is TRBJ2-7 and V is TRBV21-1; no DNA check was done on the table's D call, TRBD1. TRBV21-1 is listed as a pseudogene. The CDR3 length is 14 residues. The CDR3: CASSSRRRPPKQYF. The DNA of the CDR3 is TGTGCCAGCAGCTCCCGACGGCGGCCCCCGAAGCAGTACTTC.

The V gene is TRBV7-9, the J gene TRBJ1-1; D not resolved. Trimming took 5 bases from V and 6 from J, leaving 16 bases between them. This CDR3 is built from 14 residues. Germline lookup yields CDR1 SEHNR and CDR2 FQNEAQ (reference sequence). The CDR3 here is CASSPHSEVSEAFF. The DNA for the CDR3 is TGTGCCAGCAGCCCCCACTCTGAGGTGTCTGAAGCTTTCTTT.

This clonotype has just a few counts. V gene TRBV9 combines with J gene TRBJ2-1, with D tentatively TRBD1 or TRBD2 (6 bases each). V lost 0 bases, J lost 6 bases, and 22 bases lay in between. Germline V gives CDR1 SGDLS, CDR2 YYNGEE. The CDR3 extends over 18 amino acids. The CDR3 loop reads CASSVAGGRAWSFNEQFF. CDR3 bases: TGTGCCAGCAGCGTAGCTGGGGGGCGAGCTTGGTCTTTCAATGAGCAGTTCTTC.

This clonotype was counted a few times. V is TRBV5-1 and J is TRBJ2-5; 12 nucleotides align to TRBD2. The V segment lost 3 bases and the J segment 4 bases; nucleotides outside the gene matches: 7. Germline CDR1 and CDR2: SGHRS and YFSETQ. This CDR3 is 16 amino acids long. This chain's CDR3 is CASSYRLAGEGETQYF. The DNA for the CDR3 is TGCGCCAGCAGCTACCGACTAGCGGGGGAGGGAGAGACCCAGTACTTC.

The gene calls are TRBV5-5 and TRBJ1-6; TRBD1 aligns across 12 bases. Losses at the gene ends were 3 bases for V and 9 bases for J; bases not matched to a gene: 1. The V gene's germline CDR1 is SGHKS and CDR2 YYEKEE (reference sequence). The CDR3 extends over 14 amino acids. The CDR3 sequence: CASSWGQGASPLHF. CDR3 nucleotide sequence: TGTGCCAGCAGCTGGGGACAGGGGGCTTCACCCCTCCACTTT.

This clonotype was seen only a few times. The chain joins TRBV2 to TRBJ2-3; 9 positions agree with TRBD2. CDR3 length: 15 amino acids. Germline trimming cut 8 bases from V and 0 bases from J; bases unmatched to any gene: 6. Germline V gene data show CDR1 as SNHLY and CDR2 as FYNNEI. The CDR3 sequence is CASGLAGSSTDTQYF. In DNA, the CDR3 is TGTGCCAGCGGCCTAGCGGGGTCTAGCACAGATACGCAGTATTTT.

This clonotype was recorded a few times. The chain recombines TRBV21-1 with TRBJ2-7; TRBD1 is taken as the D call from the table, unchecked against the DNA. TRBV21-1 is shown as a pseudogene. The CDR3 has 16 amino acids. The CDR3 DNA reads TGTGCCAGCAGCGAGGGGACAGGGGGCCAATACTACGAGCAGTACGTC. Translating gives CASSEGTGGQYYEQYV.

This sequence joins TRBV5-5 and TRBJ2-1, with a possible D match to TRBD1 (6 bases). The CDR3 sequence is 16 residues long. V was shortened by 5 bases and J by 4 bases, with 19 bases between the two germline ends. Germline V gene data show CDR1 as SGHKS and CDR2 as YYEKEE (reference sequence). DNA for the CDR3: TGTGCCAGCAGGAAGAACCTACTGGACAGTTACAATGAGCAGTTCTTC. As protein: CASRKNLLDSYNEQFF. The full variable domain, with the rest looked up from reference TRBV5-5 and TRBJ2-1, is DAGVTQSPTHLIKTRGQQVTLRCSPISGHKSVSWYQQVLGQGPQFIFQYYEKEERGRGNFPDRFSARQFPNYSSELNVNALLLGDSALYLCASRKNLLDSYNEQFFGPGTRLTVL.

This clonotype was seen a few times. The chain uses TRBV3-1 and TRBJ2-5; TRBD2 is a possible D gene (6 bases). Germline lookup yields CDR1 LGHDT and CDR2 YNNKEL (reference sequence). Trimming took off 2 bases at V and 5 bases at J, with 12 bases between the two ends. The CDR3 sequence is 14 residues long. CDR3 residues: CASSQPSGEETQYF. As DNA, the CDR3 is TGTGCCAGCAGCCAACCGTCGGGGGAGGAGACCCAGTACTTC.

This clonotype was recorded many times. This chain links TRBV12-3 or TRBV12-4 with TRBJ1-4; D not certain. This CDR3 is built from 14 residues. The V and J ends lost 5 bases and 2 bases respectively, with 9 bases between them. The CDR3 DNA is TGTGCCAGCAGTCCTAGTGGGACTAATGAAAAACTGTTTTTT. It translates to CASSPSGTNEKLFF.

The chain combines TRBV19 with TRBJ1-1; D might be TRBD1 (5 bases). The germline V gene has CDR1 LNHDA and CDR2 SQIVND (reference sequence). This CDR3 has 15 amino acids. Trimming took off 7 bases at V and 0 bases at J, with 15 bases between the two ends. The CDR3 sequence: CASNAPRGVNTEAFF. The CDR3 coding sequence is TGTGCCAGTAATGCCCCGAGGGGAGTGAACACTGAAGCTTTCTTT. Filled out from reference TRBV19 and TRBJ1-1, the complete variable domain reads DGGITQSPKYLFRKEGQNVTLSCEQNLNHDAMYWYRQDPGQGLRLIYYSQIVNDFQKGDIAEGYSVSREKKESFPLTVTSAQKNPTAFYLCASNAPRGVNTEAFFGQGTRLTVV.

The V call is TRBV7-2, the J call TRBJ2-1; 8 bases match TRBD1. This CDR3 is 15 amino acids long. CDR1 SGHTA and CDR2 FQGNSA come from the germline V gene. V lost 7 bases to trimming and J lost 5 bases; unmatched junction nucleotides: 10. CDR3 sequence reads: CASTLGQGLHNEQFF. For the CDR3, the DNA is TGTGCCAGCACTCTAGGACAGGGCCTCCACAATGAGCAGTTCTTC.

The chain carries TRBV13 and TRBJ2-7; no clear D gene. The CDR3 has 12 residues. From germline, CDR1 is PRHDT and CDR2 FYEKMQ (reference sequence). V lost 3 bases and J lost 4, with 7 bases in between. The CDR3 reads CASSLEKYEQYF. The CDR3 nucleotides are TGTGCCAGCAGCTTGGAAAAATACGAGCAGTACTTC.

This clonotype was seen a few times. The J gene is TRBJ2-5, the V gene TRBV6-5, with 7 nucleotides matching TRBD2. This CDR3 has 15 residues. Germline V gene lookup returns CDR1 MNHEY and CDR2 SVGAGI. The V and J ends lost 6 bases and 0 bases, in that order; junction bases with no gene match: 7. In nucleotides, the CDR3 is TGTGCCAGCAGGGGATATAGCGGGTACCAAGAGACCCAGTACTTC. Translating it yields CASRGYSGYQETQYF.

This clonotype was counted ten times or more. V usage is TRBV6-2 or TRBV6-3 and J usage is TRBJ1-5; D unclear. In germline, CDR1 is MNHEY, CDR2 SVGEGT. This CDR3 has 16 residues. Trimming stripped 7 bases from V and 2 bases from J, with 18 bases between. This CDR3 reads CASKGLAWDGNQPQHF. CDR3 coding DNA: TGTGCCAGCAAAGGGTTGGCTTGGGATGGCAATCAGCCCCAGCATTTT.

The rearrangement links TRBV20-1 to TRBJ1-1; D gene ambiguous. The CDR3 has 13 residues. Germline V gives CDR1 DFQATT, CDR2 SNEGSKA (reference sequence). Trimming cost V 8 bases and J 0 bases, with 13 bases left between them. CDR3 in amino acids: CSLRKDMNTEAFF. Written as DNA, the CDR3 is TGCAGTCTAAGGAAAGATATGAACACTGAAGCTTTCTTT.

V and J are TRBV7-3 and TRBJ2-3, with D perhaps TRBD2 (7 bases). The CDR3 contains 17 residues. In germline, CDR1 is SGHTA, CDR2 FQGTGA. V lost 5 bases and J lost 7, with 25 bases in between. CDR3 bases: TGTGCCAGCAGCCCCGAGGGGCGGGGGCCGGAATATTATACGCAGTATTTT. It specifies CASSPEGRGPEYYTQYF.

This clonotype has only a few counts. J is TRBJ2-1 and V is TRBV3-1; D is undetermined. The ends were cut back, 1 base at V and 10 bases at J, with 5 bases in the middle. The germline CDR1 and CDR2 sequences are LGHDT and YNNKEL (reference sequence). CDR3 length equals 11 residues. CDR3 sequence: CASSQGAEQFF. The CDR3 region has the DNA TGTGCCAGCAGCCAAGGCGCCGAGCAGTTCTTC.

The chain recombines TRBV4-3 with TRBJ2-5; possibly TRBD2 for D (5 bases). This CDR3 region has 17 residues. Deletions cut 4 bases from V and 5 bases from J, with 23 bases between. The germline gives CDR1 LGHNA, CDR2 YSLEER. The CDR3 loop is CASSPQEGRLHGETQYF. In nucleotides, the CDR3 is TGCGCCAGCAGCCCCCAAGAGGGCAGACTTCACGGCGAGACCCAGTACTTC.

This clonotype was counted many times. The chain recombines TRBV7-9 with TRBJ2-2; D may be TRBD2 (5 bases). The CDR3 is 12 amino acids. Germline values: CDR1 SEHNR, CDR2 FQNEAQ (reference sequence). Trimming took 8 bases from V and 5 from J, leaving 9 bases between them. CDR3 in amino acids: CASLSGTGELFF. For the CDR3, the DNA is TGTGCCAGCCTTTCGGGGACCGGGGAGCTGTTTTTT.

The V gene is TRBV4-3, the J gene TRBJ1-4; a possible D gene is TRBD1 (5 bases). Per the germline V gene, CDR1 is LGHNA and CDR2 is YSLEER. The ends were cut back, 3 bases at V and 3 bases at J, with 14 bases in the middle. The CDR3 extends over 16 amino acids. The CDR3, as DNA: TGCGCCAGCAGCCAGGACGGAACAGGCTCTAATGAAAAACTGTTTTTT. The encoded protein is CASSQDGTGSNEKLFF.

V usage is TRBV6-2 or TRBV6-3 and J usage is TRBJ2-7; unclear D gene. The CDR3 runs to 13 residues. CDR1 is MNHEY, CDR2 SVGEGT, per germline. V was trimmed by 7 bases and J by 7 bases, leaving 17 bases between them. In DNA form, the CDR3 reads TGTGCCAGCATTCCTAGACCCTCCGGGGAGCAGTACGTC. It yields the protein CASIPRPSGEQYV.

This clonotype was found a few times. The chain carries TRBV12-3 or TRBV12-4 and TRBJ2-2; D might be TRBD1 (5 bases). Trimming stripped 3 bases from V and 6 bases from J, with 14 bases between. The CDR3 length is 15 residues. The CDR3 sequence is CASSFQDTPAGELFF. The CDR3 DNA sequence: TGTGCCAGCAGTTTCCAGGACACACCCGCCGGGGAGCTGTTTTTT.

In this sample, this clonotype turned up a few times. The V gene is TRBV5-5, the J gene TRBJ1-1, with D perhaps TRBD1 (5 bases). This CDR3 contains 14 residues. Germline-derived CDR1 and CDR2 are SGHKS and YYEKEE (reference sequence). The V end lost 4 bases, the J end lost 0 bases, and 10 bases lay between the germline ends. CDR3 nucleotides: TGTGCCAGCAGCCGGCCAGGGATGAACACTGAAGCTTTCTTT. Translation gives CASSRPGMNTEAFF.